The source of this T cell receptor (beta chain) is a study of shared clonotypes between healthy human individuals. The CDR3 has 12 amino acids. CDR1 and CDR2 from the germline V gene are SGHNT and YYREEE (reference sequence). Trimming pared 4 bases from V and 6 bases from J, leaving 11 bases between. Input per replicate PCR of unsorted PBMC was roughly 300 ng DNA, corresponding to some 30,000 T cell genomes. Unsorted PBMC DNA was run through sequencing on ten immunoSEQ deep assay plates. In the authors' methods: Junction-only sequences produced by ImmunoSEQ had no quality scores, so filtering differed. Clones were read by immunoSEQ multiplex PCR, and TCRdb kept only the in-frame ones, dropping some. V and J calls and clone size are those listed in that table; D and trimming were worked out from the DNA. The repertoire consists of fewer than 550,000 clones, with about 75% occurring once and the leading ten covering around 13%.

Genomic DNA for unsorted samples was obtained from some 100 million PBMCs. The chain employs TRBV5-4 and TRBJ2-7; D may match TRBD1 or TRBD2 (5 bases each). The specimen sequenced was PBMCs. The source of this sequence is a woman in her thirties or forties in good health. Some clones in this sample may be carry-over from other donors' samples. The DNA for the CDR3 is TGTGCCAGCAGCAACGATGGGGGCGAGCAGTACTTC. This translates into CASSNDGGEQYF. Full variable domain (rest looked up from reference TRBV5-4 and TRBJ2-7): ETGVTQSPTHLIKTRGQQVTLRCSSQSGHNTVSWYQQALGQGPQFIFQYYREEENGRGNFPPRFSGLQFPNYSSELNVNALELDDSALYLCASSNDGGEQYFGPGTRLTVT.